Given below is one T cell receptor beta chain in context. Data came from immunoSEQ multiplex PCR; TCRdb stores just in-frame clones and leaves some out. The data contain 130,000 or so clones, more than 70% of them singletons. Indicated time point: baseline pretreatment blood. Treatment reported: 15 Gy SBRT to primary tumor, nephrectomy 4 weeks later. Germline V gene lookup returns CDR1 SGHNT and CDR2 YENEEA. CDR3 length: 13 residues. V was pared by 2 bases and J by 7 bases, with 8 bases between. The data belong to a study of radiation and T cells in renal cell carcinoma. The sequence derives from a woman aged 50 to 60 with renal cell carcinoma. This chain joins TRBV11-3 and TRBJ2-2, with D uncertain. The source was blood, collected from a patient whose treatment included radiotherapy and nephrectomy. The CDR3 DNA is TGTGCCAGCAGCTTAAGCGATTTCGGGGAGCTGTTTTTT. This sequence encodes CASSLSDFGELFF.